The 28 T cell receptor beta chains given below trace back to one sample, sequenced in a study of CD8 T cells in ankylosing spondylitis (dated by TCRdb to about 2017). Broad study findings and their caveats: Blood from ankylosing spondylitis patients appeared to be characterized by a TCR beta motif composed of 7 to 9 highly homologous amino acid variants.

Receptor amplification or capture employed 5' RACE. Sequencing instrument: Illumina HiSeq 2500. Clones were called with MiXCR by TCRdb after fastp trimmed the public reads at Q25, and only in-frame beta chains were retained. Here each entry gathers all rows of one CDR3 protein and keeps the most common genes and DNA. Here the sample has a few hundred thousand distinct CDR3 sequences; 20% to 25% occur a single time. The ten biggest clones cover around 16% of the sample. These receptors are not linked to any known antigen. The sample comprised blood, either unsorted or a sorted T cell fraction (not recorded which). The receptors originated from a male donor with ankylosing spondylitis.

CDR3 coding DNA: TGCGCCAGCAGCCTTGAGGGGAGGGCTGTCGATGAGCAGTTCTTC. It translates to CASSLEGRAVDEQFF. The chain links TRBV5-1 to TRBJ2-1; the match to TRBD2 covers 7 bases. CDR1 and CDR2 from the germline V gene are SGHRS and YFSETQ. This CDR3 is built from 15 residues. The trim removed 4 bases at V and 8 bases at J, leaving 12 bases unmatched.

The chain is built from TRBV20-1 and TRBJ1-5; possibly TRBD1 for D (6 bases). The CDR3 runs to 15 residues. The V and J ends lost 6 bases and 1 base respectively, with 16 bases between them. Germline assignment: CDR1 DFQATT and CDR2 SNEGSKA (reference sequence). The CDR3: CSAKSGGRSNQPQHF. The CDR3 DNA sequence: TGCAGTGCCAAGAGCGGGGGCCGGAGCAATCAGCCCCAGCATTTT.

This clonotype was counted a few times. The rearrangement joins TRBV5-6 to TRBJ1-6; D is perhaps TRBD1 (5 bases). This CDR3 has 16 amino acids. Germline CDR1 is SGHDT and CDR2 is YYEEEE. V shed 4 bases and J shed 5 bases, with 16 bases lying between them. CDR3 in DNA: TGTGCCAGCAGCGACAGAATTTGGCAGAATAATTCACCCCTCCACTTT. It is translated as CASSDRIWQNNSPLHF.

DNA of the CDR3: TGTGCCAGCAGTTCCCGGAGCGGGACAGGGAATTCACCCCTCCACTTT. This translates into CASSSRSGTGNSPLHF. This chain uses TRBV12-3 or TRBV12-4 with TRBJ1-6; 9 bases map to TRBD1. There are 16 residues in the CDR3. With V trimmed by 4 bases and J by 7 bases, 8 bases remained unmatched.

The J gene is TRBJ2-2, the V gene TRBV5-1, with 7 bases identical to TRBD1. The J segment lost 0 bases and the V segment lost 3 bases, leaving 2 bases of the junction unmatched. This CDR3 comprises 15 residues. CDR1 is SGHRS and CDR2 is YFSETQ in the germline V gene. The CDR3 DNA reads as TGCGCCAGCAGCTCGGGACAGTCGAACACCGGGGAGCTGTTTTTT. This codes for CASSSGQSNTGELFF.

This clonotype appeared a few times. The chain combines TRBV28 with TRBJ2-7; TRBD1 or TRBD2 may be the D gene (6 bases each). The CDR3 is 13 residues long. Trimming removed 8 bases from V and 3 bases from J, with 14 bases in between. Germline CDR1 and CDR2: MDHEN and SYDVKM. CDR3 sequence: CASLGGQIYEQYF. For the CDR3, the DNA is TGTGCCAGCCTCGGGGGACAAATCTACGAGCAGTACTTC.

This clonotype showed up just a few times. The chain carries TRBV9 and TRBJ2-1; 12 positions agree with TRBD2. CDR3 length: 15 residues. The V gene end was trimmed by 1 base and the J gene end by 7 bases; junction bases not matched to a gene: 3. CDR1 is SGDLS, CDR2 YYNGEE, per germline. CDR3 protein: CASSVILAGGNEQFF. CDR3 nucleotide sequence: TGTGCCAGCAGCGTAATACTAGCGGGAGGAAATGAGCAGTTCTTC.

The rearrangement uses TRBV6-4 and TRBJ2-1; TRBD1 might be the D (5 bases). Per the germline V gene, CDR1 is MRHNA and CDR2 is SNTAGT. The CDR3 runs to 15 residues. The germline V and J ends were trimmed by 2 bases and 3 bases, with 11 bases remaining between them. DNA of the CDR3: TGTGCCAGCAGTGACGAGGTGGGGCGCTACAATGAGCAGTTCTTC. Its protein product is CASSDEVGRYNEQFF.

The genes are TRBV5-1 and TRBJ2-3; D uncertain. V lost 0 bases and J 2 bases, leaving 7 bases between the germline ends. This CDR3 has 14 amino acids. The germline V gene has CDR1 SGHRS and CDR2 YFSETQ. This chain's CDR3 is CASSLEPVTDTQYF. Written as DNA, the CDR3 is TGCGCCAGCAGCTTGGAACCAGTCACAGATACGCAGTATTTT.

The chain links TRBV6-5 to TRBJ1-1; the match to TRBD1 covers 7 bases. Germline CDR1 and CDR2: MNHEY and SVGAGI. The CDR3 has 14 amino acids. V lost 2 bases to trimming and J lost 4 bases; unmatched junction nucleotides: 4. As DNA, the CDR3 is TGTGCCAGCAGTTACGAGGGGGCTGCCACTGAAGCTTTCTTT. Residues: CASSYEGAATEAFF.

This chain links TRBV12-3 or TRBV12-4 with TRBJ2-1; D is perhaps TRBD1 (6 bases). The germline V and J ends were trimmed by 6 bases and 4 bases, with 16 bases remaining between them. The CDR3 consists of 15 residues. The CDR3: CASSFSGTPYNEQFF. CDR3 DNA: TGTGCCAGCAGCTTCTCCGGGACACCTTACAATGAGCAGTTCTTC.

The genes are TRBV24-1 and TRBJ2-7; TRBD2 matches 11 bases. This CDR3 spans 15 amino acids. After removal of 4 bases from V and 4 bases from J, the junction contained 5 bases not matched to a gene. CDR1 and CDR2 from the germline V gene are KGHDR and SFDVKD. Here the CDR3 reads CATSDTTSGTYEQYF. The CDR3 region has the DNA TGTGCCACCAGTGACACGACTAGCGGGACTTACGAGCAGTACTTC.

V gene TRBV12-3 or TRBV12-4 combines with J gene TRBJ2-5, with TRBD1 identical over 9 bases. Trimming cost V 3 bases and J 5 bases; bases outside gene matches: 10. The CDR3 contains 16 residues. CDR3 sequence reads: CASSFPGQGRMETQYF. The CDR3 nucleotides are TGTGCCAGCAGTTTTCCTGGACAGGGGAGGATGGAGACCCAGTACTTC.

The V and J genes are TRBV4-2 and TRBJ2-3, with D unclear. Trimming stripped 1 base from V and 7 bases from J, with 15 bases between. The CDR3 has 15 amino acids. Germline loops: CDR1 LGHNA, CDR2 YNFKEQ. This CDR3 reads CASSQVVEGLNTQYF. As DNA, the CDR3 is TGTGCCAGCAGCCAAGTGGTCGAAGGATTGAATACGCAGTATTTT.

This clonotype appeared a few times. The rearrangement links TRBV24-1 to TRBJ2-7; TRBD2 agrees at 10 bases. The CDR3 sequence is 14 residues long. Germline CDR1 KGHDR, CDR2 SFDVKD. Unmatched junction bases numbered 9, after V lost 9 bases and J lost 5 bases. The CDR3 loop reads CATPGAGGENEQYF. The CDR3 DNA is TGTGCCACCCCGGGAGCGGGAGGGGAAAACGAGCAGTACTTC.

This clonotype was detected only a few times. The gene calls are TRBV24-1 and TRBJ2-1; D not certain. This CDR3 region has 12 residues. Trimming shortened V by 6 bases and J by 9 bases, and 11 bases separated the two germline ends. CDR1 and CDR2 from the germline V gene are KGHDR and SFDVKD. The CDR3 sequence: CATSRNLGEQFF. The CDR3 DNA reads TGTGCCACCAGTCGGAATCTCGGTGAGCAGTTCTTC.

The DNA of the CDR3 is TGTGCCAGCAGGACAGGAGGGCTGGACACTGAAGCTTTCTTT. Its translation: CASRTGGLDTEAFF. The genes are TRBV12-3 or TRBV12-4 and TRBJ1-1, with D perhaps TRBD1 (6 bases). The CDR3 consists of 14 residues. V gave up 6 bases and J gave up 3 bases, with 14 bases separating them.

This clonotype appeared a single time. This chain links TRBV28 with TRBJ1-1, with 10 bases lining up with TRBD1. The length of the CDR3 is 15 residues. The V gene end was trimmed by 3 bases and the J gene end by 5 bases; junction bases not matched to a gene: 6. Germline loops: CDR1 MDHEN, CDR2 SYDVKM. CDR3 sequence: CASSFGTGAVTEAFF. Written as DNA, the CDR3 is TGTGCCAGCAGTTTCGGGACAGGGGCGGTGACTGAAGCTTTCTTT. The full variable domain, in which reference TRBV28 and TRBJ1-1 provide the parts outside the CDR3, is DVKVTQSSRYLVKRTGEKVFLECVQDMDHENMFWYRQDPGLGLRLIYFSYDVKMKEKGDIPEGYSVSREKKERFSLILESASTNQTSMYLCASSFGTGAVTEAFFGQGTRLTVV.

This chain connects TRBV11-2 to TRBJ2-5; 7 nucleotides align to TRBD2. The germline gives CDR1 SGHAT, CDR2 FQNNGV. The CDR3 covers 15 residues. V trimming: 4 bases; J trimming: 2 bases; junction bases outside the gene matches: 7. The CDR3 bases are TGTGCCAGCAGCTCGACCTTAGCGGGTCAAGAGACCCAGTACTTC. Its translation is CASSSTLAGQETQYF.

The gene calls are TRBV4-3 and TRBJ1-2, with D maybe TRBD1 (5 bases). Trimming pared 4 bases from V and 0 bases from J, leaving 12 bases between. Germline V CDR1 and CDR2: LGHNA, YSLEER. This CDR3 spans 15 amino acids. The CDR3 sequence is CASSLEGDPNYGYTF. The CDR3 DNA sequence: TGCGCCAGCAGCCTGGAAGGGGACCCTAACTATGGCTACACCTTC.

The V gene is TRBV19, the J gene TRBJ1-2; 7 bases map to TRBD1. The trim removed 4 bases at V and 6 bases at J, leaving 8 bases unmatched. The germline gives CDR1 LNHDA, CDR2 SQIVND (reference sequence). The CDR3 has 14 amino acids. This CDR3 reads CASSSRQGGHGYTF. CDR3 nucleotides: TGTGCCAGTAGTAGCAGACAGGGTGGACATGGCTACACCTTC. Full variable domain (rest looked up from reference TRBV19 and TRBJ1-2): DGGITQSPKYLFRKEGQNVTLSCEQNLNHDAMYWYRQDPGQGLRLIYYSQIVNDFQKGDIAEGYSVSREKKESFPLTVTSAQKNPTAFYLCASSSRQGGHGYTFGSGTRLTVV.

The chain links TRBV5-6 to TRBJ2-7; D unresolved. This CDR3 spans 15 amino acids. V lost 0 bases to trimming and J lost 2 bases, with 12 bases between them. CDR1 and CDR2 (germline): SGHDT, YYEEEE. The CDR3 region is CASSLGYLVAYEQYF. CDR3 nucleotide sequence: TGTGCCAGCAGCTTGGGGTATTTGGTAGCCTACGAGCAGTACTTC.

This clonotype occurred a few times. The CDR3 is CSAPGRQGATLANYGYTF. The CDR3 DNA is TGCAGTGCGCCAGGACGACAGGGGGCCACTCTAGCTAACTATGGCTACACCTTC. The V gene is TRBV20-1, the J gene TRBJ1-2; 10 bases align to TRBD1. CDR3 length: 18 amino acids. V lost 6 bases to trimming and J lost 0 bases; unmatched junction nucleotides: 16. Germline CDR1 reads DFQATT; CDR2 reads SNEGSKA (reference sequence).

This clonotype was seen more than once but under ten times. This chain connects TRBV6-1 to TRBJ2-3; 10 bases line up with TRBD2. V lost 2 bases, J lost 6 bases, and 14 bases stayed unmatched. Per the germline V gene, CDR1 is MNHNS and CDR2 is SASEGT. The CDR3 loop spans 18 amino acids. CDR3 nucleotides: TGTGCCAGCAGTGAACACGGTAGCGGGAGGCTCAGGCGGGATACGCAGTATTTT. It codes for CASSEHGSGRLRRDTQYF.

This rearrangement joins TRBV6-1 to TRBJ1-2, with TRBD1 as a possible D gene (6 bases). The CDR3 length is 17 residues. Per germline, CDR1 MNHNS and CDR2 SASEGT. Trimming removed 4 bases at V and 8 bases at J, with 26 bases between. CDR3 residues: CASSGSPRGGAWDGYTF. Written as DNA, the CDR3 is TGTGCCAGCAGTGGGAGCCCGAGGGGGGGCGCCTGGGACGGCTACACCTTC.

This clonotype was counted a few times. This sequence joins TRBV20-1 and TRBJ2-5; 7 nucleotides align to TRBD2. The V gene's germline CDR1 is DFQATT and CDR2 SNEGSKA (reference sequence). The CDR3 is 13 amino acids. The trim removed 3 bases at V and 2 bases at J, leaving 3 bases unmatched. CDR3 in DNA: TGCAGTGCTAGCTCACTAGCGCAAGAGACCCAGTACTTC. Protein: CSASSLAQETQYF.

The chain carries TRBV18 and TRBJ2-7, with unresolved D. The CDR3 sequence is 14 residues long. Germline CDR1 KGHSH, CDR2 LQKENI. The V gene lost 0 bases and the J gene lost 2 bases, with 8 bases spanning the gap. The CDR3 DNA reads as TGTGCCAGCTCACCACCTACGCCACCCTACGAGCAGTACTTC. This sequence encodes CASSPPTPPYEQYF.

This clonotype was detected a few times. The chain combines TRBV14 with TRBJ1-2; D is possibly TRBD1 (6 bases). The germline V gene has CDR1 SGHDN and CDR2 FVKESK. Between the trimmed V and J ends, which lost 5 bases and 6 bases, there was a span of 10 bases. This CDR3 has 12 residues. The CDR3 DNA sequence: TGTGCCAGCAGCGTTCACAGGGATGGCTACACCTTC. The encoded protein is CASSVHRDGYTF.